This TCR beta chain comes out of a study of blood T cells in healthy people across ages. PCR was performed a second time for about 7 to 12 cycles using a sample-barcoded 5' primer and a J-beta primer mix. From the 5' RACE reads, TCRdb called clonotypes with MiXCR, one entry per CDR3 protein. The sample includes some 1,800,000 distinct CDR3 sequences, about two fifths of them seen just once. V gave up 4 bases and J gave up 0 bases, with 7 bases separating them. Germline V gene lookup returns CDR1 LGHDT and CDR2 YNNKEL (reference sequence). This CDR3 contains 15 residues. This clonotype was observed many times.

Sequencing was performed on blood. The chain links TRBV3-1 to TRBJ2-6; D unclear. This clonotype was sampled from a human donor in good health. CDR3 sequence (DNA): TGTGCCAGCAGCCCGACATACTCTGGGGCCAACGTCCTGACTTTC. Its protein is CASSPTYSGANVLTF.